The 3 T cell receptor beta chains below all came from one sample that was sequenced in a study of graft-versus-host responses after intestinal transplantation. The assay was immunoSEQ multiplex PCR, and TCRdb's table has in-frame clones only and misses some. The data hold tens of thousands of clones, with 94% observed a single time. These receptors are not linked to any known antigen. The material sequenced was unstimulated CD4+ T cells sorted from spleen or lymph node cells, taken before transplant. The receptors derive from a human donor who was the organ donor for an intestinal transplant.

CDR3 sequence reads: CAWSTGYSNQPQHF. CDR3 coding DNA: TGTGCCTGGAGTACAGGGTATAGCAATCAGCCCCAGCATTTT. The chain is built from TRBV30 and TRBJ1-5, with D possibly TRBD1 on 6 matching bases. The germline V gene has CDR1 GTSNPN and CDR2 SVGIG (reference sequence). V lost 2 bases and J lost 0, with 8 bases in between. CDR3 size: 14 residues.

J is TRBJ2-3 and V is TRBV2, with 8 positions matching TRBD2. Germline CDR1 is SNHLY and CDR2 is FYNNEI. The CDR3 consists of 14 residues. The J segment lost 0 bases and the V segment lost 7 bases, leaving 3 bases of the junction unmatched. CDR3 region: CASKAGASTDTQYF. For the CDR3, the DNA is TGTGCCAGCAAAGCGGGGGCGAGCACAGATACGCAGTATTTT.

The gene calls are TRBV9 and TRBJ2-5; TRBD1 matches 9 bases. The last part of the DNA fits TRBJ2-7 better; the J call may be wrong. Per germline, CDR1 SGDLS and CDR2 YYNGEE. The CDR3 loop spans 15 amino acids. Written as DNA, the CDR3 is TGTGCCAGCAGCGCTAGCCGGGACAGGGCGTACGAGCAGTACTTC. Its protein product is CASSASRDRAYEQYF.